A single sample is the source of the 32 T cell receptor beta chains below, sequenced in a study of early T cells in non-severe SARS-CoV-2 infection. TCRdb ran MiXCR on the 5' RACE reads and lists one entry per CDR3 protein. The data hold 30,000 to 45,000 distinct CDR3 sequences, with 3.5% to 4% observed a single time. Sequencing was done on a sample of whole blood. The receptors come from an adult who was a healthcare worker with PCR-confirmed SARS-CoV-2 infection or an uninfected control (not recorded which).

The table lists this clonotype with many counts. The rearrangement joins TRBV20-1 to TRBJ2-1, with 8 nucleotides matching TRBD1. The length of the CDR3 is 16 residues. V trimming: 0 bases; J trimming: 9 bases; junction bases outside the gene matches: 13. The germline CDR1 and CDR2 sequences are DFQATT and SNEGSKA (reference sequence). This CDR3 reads CSARDLAGGAGFEQFF. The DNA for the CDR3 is TGCAGTGCTAGAGATTTAGCAGGGGGCGCTGGTTTTGAGCAGTTCTTC.

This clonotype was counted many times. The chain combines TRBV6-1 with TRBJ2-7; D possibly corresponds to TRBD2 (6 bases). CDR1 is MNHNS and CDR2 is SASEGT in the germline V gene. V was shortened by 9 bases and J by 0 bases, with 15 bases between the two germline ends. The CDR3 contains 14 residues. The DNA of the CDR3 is TGTGCCAGTCGGCGGGACTCCAACTCCTACGAGCAGTACTTC. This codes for CASRRDSNSYEQYF.

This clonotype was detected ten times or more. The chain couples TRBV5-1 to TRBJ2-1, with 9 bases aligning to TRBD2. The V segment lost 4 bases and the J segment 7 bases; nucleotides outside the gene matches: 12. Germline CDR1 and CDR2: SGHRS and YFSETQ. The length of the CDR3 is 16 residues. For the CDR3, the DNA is TGCGCCAGCAGCCGAATGTATAGCGGGAGTGGGAATGAGCAGTTCTTC. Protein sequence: CASSRMYSGSGNEQFF.

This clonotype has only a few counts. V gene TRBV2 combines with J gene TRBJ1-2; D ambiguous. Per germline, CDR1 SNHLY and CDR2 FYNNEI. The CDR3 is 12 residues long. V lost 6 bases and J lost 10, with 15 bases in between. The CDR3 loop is CASSDQPGHYTF. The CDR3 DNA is TGTGCCAGCAGCGACCAACCGGGCCACTACACCTTC. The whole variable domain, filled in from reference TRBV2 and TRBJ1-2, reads EPEVTQTPSHQVTQMGQEVILRCVPISNHLYFYWYRQILGQKVEFLVSFYNNEISEKSEIFDDQFSVERPDGSNFTLKIRSTKLEDSAMYFCASSDQPGHYTFGSGTRLTVV.

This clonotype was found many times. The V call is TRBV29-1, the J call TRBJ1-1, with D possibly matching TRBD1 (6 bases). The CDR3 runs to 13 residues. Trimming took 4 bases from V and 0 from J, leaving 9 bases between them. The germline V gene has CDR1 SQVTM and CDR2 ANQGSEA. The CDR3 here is CSVAGQLNTEAFF. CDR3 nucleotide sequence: TGCAGCGTTGCTGGACAGTTGAACACTGAAGCTTTCTTT.

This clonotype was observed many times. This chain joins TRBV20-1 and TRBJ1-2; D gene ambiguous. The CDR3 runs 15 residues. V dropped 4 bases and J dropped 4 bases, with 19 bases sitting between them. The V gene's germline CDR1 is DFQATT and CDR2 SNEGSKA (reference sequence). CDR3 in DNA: TGCAGTGCTACTGAAACGGGCAGTTTTGGCTATGGCTACACCTTC. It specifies CSATETGSFGYGYTF.

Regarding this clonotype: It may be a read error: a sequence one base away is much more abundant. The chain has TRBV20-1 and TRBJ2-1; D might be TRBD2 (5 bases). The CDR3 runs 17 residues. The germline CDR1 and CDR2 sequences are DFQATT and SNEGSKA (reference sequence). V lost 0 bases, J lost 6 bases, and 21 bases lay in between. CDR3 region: CSAREPDWSRRPNEQFF. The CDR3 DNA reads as TGCAGTGCTAGAGAGCCGGACTGGAGCAGGAGGCCCAATGAGCAGTTCTTC.

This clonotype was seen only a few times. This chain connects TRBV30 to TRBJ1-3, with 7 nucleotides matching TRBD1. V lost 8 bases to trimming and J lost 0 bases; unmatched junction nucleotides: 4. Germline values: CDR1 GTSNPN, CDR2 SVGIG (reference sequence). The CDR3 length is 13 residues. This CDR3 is CAGTVLSGNTIYF. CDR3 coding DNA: TGTGCCGGGACAGTCCTCTCTGGAAACACCATATATTTT.

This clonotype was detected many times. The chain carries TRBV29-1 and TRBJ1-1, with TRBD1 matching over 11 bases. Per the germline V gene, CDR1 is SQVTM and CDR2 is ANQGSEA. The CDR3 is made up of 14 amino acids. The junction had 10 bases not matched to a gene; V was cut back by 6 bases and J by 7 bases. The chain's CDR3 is CSVTGTGGFGEAFF. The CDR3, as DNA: TGCAGCGTAACCGGGACAGGGGGGTTTGGTGAAGCTTTCTTT.

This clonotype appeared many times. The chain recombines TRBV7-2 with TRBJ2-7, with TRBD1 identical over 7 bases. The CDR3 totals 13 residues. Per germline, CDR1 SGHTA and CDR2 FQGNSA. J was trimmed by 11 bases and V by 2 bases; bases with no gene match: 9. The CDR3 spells CASSLFGQALEYV. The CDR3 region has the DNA TGTGCCAGCAGCTTATTCGGACAGGCCCTAGAGTACGTC.

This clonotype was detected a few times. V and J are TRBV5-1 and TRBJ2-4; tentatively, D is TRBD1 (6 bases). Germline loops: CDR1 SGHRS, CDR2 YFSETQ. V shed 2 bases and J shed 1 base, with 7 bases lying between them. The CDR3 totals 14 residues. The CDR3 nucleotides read TGCGCCAGCAGCTTACAGGGTGCCAAAAACATTCAGTACTTC. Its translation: CASSLQGAKNIQYF.

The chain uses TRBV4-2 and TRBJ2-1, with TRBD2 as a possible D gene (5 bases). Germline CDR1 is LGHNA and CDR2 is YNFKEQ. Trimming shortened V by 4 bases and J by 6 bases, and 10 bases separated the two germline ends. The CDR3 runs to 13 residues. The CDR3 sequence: CASSRGLINEQFF. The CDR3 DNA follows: TGTGCCAGCAGCCGAGGACTTATCAATGAGCAGTTCTTC.

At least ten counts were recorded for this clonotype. The CDR3 bases are TGTGCCAGCAGCTTTACAGGGGGCTTAGATAATTCACCCCTCCACTTT. This gives the protein CASSFTGGLDNSPLHF. The genes are TRBV7-2 and TRBJ1-6; TRBD1 aligns across 9 bases. Germline V gives CDR1 SGHTA, CDR2 FQGNSA. This CDR3 spans 16 amino acids. After removal of 3 bases from V and 5 bases from J, the junction contained 5 bases not matched to a gene.

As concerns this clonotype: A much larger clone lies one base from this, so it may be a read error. CDR3 coding DNA: TGTACCAGCAGCTCCCCTGGGACAGGGGGCCTAGGAGGCCGAATGTCCCAGTACTTC. This gives the protein CTSSSPGTGGLGGRMSQYF. J is TRBJ2-5 and V is TRBV11-3, with 12 bases lining up with TRBD1. This CDR3 comprises 19 residues. Germline CDR1 reads SGHNT; CDR2 reads YENEEA.

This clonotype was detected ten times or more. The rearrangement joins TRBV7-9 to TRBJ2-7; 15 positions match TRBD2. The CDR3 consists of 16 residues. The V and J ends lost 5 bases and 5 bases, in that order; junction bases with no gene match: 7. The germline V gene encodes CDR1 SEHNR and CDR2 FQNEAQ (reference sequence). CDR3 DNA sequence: TGTGCCAGCAGCCCGGGGACTAGCGGGAGGAAGAACGAGCAGTACTTC. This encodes CASSPGTSGRKNEQYF.

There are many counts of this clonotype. The chain's CDR3 is CASSLDAGYGYTF. Here the CDR3 DNA reads TGTGCCAGCAGCTTAGATGCTGGGTATGGCTACACCTTC. The rearrangement links TRBV7-6 to TRBJ1-2; no clear D gene. Trimming left V 1 base short and J 5 bases short, with 8 bases between. Looked up from germline, CDR1 is SGHVS and CDR2 is FNYEAQ. This CDR3 contains 13 residues.

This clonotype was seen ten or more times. The CDR3 loop reads CASSPGTSTSEQFF. The CDR3 DNA sequence: TGTGCCAGCAGCCCTGGGACTAGCACGAGTGAGCAGTTCTTC. The chain uses TRBV12-3 or TRBV12-4 and TRBJ2-1, with TRBD2 matching 9 bases. Trimming took 6 bases from V and 9 from J; bases not matched to a gene: 9. CDR3 length: 14 amino acids.

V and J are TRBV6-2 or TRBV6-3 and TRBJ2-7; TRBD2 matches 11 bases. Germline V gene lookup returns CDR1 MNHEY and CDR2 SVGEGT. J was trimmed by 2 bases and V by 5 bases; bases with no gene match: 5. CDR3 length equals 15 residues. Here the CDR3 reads CASSTGLAGTYEQYF. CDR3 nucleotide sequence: TGTGCCAGCAGTACTGGACTAGCGGGTACCTACGAGCAGTACTTC.

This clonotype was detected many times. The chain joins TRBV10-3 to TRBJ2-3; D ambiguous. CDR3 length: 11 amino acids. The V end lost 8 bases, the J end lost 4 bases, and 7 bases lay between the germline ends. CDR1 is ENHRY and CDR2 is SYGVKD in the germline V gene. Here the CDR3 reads CAIGASDTQYF. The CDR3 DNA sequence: TGTGCCATCGGAGCTTCAGATACGCAGTATTTT.

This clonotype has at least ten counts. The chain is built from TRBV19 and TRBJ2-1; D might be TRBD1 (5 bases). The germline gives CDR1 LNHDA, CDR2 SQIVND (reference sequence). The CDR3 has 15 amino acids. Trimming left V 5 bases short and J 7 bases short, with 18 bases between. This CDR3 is CASSSREIMSNEQFF. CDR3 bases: TGTGCCAGTAGTTCCAGGGAAATTATGTCTAATGAGCAGTTCTTC.

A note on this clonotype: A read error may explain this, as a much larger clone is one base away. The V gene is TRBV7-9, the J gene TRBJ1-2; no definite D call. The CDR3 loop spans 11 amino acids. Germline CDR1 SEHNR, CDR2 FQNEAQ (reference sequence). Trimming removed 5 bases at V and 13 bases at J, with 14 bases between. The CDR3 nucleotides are TGTGCCAGCAGCATAGTGCAGCCGCCCACCTTC. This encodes CASSIVQPPTF. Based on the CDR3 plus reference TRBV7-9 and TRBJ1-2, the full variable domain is DTGVSQNPRHKITKRGQNVTFRCDPISEHNRLYWYRQTLGQGPEFLTYFQNEAQLEKSRLLSDRFSAERPKGSFSTLEIQRTEQGDSAMYLCASSIVQPPTFGSGTRLTVV.

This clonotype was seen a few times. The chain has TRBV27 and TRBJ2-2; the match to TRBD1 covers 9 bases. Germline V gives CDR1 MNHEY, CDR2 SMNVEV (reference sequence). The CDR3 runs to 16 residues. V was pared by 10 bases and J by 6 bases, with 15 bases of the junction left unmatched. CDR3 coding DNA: TGTGCCACGAGGGGAACGGGACAGGGTTTCGCCGGGGAGCTGTTTTTT. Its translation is CATRGTGQGFAGELFF.

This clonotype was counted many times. In nucleotides, the CDR3 is TGCAGTGCTAGAGACCCGGGACTGTACAATGAGCAGTTCTTC. Amino acid sequence: CSARDPGLYNEQFF. This chain uses TRBV20-1 with TRBJ2-1; possibly TRBD2 for D (6 bases). Germline V gene lookup returns CDR1 DFQATT and CDR2 SNEGSKA (reference sequence). This CDR3 has 14 residues. V was pared by 0 bases and J by 4 bases, with 10 bases between.

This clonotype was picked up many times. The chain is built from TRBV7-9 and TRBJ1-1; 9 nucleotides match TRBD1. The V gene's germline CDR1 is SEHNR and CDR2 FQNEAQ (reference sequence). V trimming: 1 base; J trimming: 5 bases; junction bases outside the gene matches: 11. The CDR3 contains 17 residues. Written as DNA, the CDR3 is TGTGCCAGCAGCTTAGAGTGGAACAGGGGGCGGTCGACTGAAGCTTTCTTT. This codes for CASSLEWNRGRSTEAFF.

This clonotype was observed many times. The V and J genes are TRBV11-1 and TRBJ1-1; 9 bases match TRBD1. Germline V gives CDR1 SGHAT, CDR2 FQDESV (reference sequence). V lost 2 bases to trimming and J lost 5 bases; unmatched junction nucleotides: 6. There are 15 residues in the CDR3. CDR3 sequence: CASSLRGQGGTEAFF. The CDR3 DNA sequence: TGTGCCAGCAGCTTACGGGGACAGGGAGGGACTGAAGCTTTCTTT.

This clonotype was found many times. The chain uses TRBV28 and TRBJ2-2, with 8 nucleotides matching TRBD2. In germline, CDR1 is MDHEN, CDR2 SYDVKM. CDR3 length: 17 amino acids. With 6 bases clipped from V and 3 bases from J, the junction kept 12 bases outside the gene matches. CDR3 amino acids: CASSTASGSGYTGELFF. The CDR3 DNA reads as TGTGCCAGCAGCACCGCCAGCGGGAGTGGGTACACCGGGGAGCTGTTTTTT.

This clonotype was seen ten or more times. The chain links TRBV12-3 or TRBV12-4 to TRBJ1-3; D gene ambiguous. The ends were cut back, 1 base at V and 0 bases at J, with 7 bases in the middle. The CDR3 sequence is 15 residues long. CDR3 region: CASSLGANSGNTIYF. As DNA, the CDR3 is TGTGCCAGCAGTTTAGGGGCTAACTCTGGAAACACCATATATTTT.

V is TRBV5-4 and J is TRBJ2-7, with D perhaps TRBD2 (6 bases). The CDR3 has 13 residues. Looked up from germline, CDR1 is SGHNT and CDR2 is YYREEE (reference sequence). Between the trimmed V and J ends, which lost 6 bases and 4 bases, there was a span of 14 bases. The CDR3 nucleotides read TGTGCCAGCATCGGGGGAACCGAATACGAGCAGTACTTC. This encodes CASIGGTEYEQYF.

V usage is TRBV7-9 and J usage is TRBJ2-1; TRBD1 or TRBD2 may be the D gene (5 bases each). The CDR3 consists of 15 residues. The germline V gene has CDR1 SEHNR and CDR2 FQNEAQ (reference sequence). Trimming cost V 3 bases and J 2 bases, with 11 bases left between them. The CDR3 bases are TGTGCCAGCAGCTTGGGGCGGGTTACCTACAATGAGCAGTTCTTC. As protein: CASSLGRVTYNEQFF. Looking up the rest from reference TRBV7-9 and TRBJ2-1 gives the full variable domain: DTGVSQNPRHKITKRGQNVTFRCDPISEHNRLYWYRQTLGQGPEFLTYFQNEAQLEKSRLLSDRFSAERPKGSFSTLEIQRTEQGDSAMYLCASSLGRVTYNEQFFGPGTRLTVL.

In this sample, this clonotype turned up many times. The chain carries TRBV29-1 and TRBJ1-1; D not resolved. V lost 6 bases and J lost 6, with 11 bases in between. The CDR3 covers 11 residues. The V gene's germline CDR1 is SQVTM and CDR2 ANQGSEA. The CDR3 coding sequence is TGCAGCGTCCGGAAGGCAGCTGAAGCTTTCTTT. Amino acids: CSVRKAAEAFF.

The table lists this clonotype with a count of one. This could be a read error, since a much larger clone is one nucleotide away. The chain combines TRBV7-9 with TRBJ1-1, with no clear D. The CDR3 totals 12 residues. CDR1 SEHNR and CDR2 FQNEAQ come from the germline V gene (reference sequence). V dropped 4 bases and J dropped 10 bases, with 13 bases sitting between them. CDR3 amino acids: CASSSMRLTAFF. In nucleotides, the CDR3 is TGTGCCAGCAGCTCAATGCGACTGACAGCTTTCTTT.

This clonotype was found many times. CDR3 DNA: TGTGCCAGCAGCGCCGACGGGGGGTCTTATCAGCCCCAGCATTTT. This sequence encodes CASSADGGSYQPQHF. The chain joins TRBV25-1 to TRBJ1-5; D perhaps matches TRBD1 (5 bases). V lost 6 bases to trimming and J lost 5 bases, with 17 bases between them. This CDR3 spans 15 amino acids. CDR1 is MGHDK and CDR2 is SYGVNS in the germline V gene.